The rows below give T cell receptor beta chains drawn from one sample of a study of blood T cell repertoires in COVID-19. Assay: immunoSEQ multiplex PCR; the TCRdb copy retains only in-frame clones and omits some. The table has approximately 250,000 clones, 86% seen once; the top ten hold 5% to 6%. Sequencing was performed on peripheral blood. These receptors were taken from an elderly woman with COVID-19, enrolled during active disease. Both conserved end residues are part of each CDR3. A D gene is named only where the DNA matches it firmly. Clone size is not always given. Where it is, it says once, few, many or a class for expanded clones.

d_gene	v_gene	abundance	j_gene	CDR3aa	CDR3nt
-	TRBV5-1	-	TRBJ1-4	CASSLQPTALATNEKLFF	TGCGCCAGCAGCCTGCAACCGACAGCGCTTGCAACTAATGAAAAACTGTTTTTT
TRBD1	TRBV28	-	TRBJ2-2	CASSSDLRTGSTGELFF	TGTGCCAGCAGTTCCGACCTCAGGACAGGGAGTACCGGGGAGCTGTTTTTT
-	TRBV27	-	TRBJ1-2	CASSLTVNYGYTF	TGTGCCAGCAGTTTAACTGTAAACTATGGCTACACCTTC
TRBD1	TRBV10-3	-	TRBJ1-1	CAITPGQGDEAFF	TGTGCCATCACCCCGGGACAGGGTGATGAAGCTTTCTTT
-	TRBV5-1	-	TRBJ2-5	CASSSQEGQETQYF	TGCGCCAGCAGCTCACAGGAGGGTCAAGAGACCCAGTACTTC
-	TRBV6-5	once	TRBJ2-5	CASSRGGETQYF	TGTGCCAGCAGTCGCGGGGGCGAGACCCAGTACTTC
-	TRBV19	-	TRBJ1-5	CASSIWGSYQPQHF	TGTGCCAGTAGTATTTGGGGCAGCTATCAGCCCCAGCATTTT
TRBD1	TRBV14	-	TRBJ1-2	CASSINRGIGYTF	TGTGCCAGCAGCATCAACAGGGGTATTGGCTACACCTTC
-	TRBV3-1/TRBV3-2	-	TRBJ2-5	CASSRSGETQYF	TGTGCCAGCAGCCGATCAGGAGAGACCCAGTACTTC
TRBD1	TRBV28	once	TRBJ1-6	CASSLTGAPNSPLHF	TGTGCCAGCAGTTTGACAGGGGCTCCAAATTCACCCCTCCACTTT